The present T cell receptor beta chain was sequenced within a study of patients and donors after allogeneic stem cell transplantation. In its sample, this clonotype was seen a few times. TCRdb independently ran MiXCR on the RT-PCR reads; one entry per CDR3 protein. In the table there are about 960,000 distinct CDR3 sequences, more than 15% of which are singletons. J was trimmed by 3 bases and V by 0 bases; bases with no gene match: 13. This CDR3 spans 19 amino acids. CDR1 DFQATT and CDR2 SNEGSKA come from the germline V gene (reference sequence). Specimen: blood, either unsorted or a sorted T cell fraction (not recorded which). This receptor was identified in a human donor who was either an allogeneic HSCT recipient or a stem cell or donor lymphocyte infusion donor (not recorded which). It is not recorded whose cells these are; they may come from a transplant donor. This rearrangement joins TRBV20-1 to TRBJ2-1; 11 bases are a match to TRBD2. This CDR3 reads CSARDLLTSGGPFYNEQFF. CDR3 bases: TGCAGTGCTAGAGATCTCTTAACTAGCGGGGGCCCCTTCTACAATGAGCAGTTCTTC.